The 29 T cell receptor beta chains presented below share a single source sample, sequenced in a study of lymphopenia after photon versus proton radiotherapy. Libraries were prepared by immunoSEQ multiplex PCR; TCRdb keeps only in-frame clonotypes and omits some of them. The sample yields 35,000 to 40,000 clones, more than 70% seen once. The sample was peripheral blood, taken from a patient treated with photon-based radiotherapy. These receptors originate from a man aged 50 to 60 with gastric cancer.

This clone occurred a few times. This CDR3 reads CASSLRSRMNTEAFF. CDR3 bases: TGTGCCAGCAGCCTCAGGAGCCGAATGAACACTGAAGCTTTCTTT. The chain is built from TRBV13 and TRBJ1-1, with D unresolved. CDR1 PRHDT and CDR2 FYEKMQ come from the germline V gene (reference sequence). Trimming took 5 bases from V and 0 from J, leaving 13 bases between them. The CDR3 has 15 amino acids.

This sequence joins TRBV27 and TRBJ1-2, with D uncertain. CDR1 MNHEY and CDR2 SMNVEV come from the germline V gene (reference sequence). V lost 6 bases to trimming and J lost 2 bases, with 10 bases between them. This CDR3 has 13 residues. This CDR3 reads CASSLTVNYGYTF. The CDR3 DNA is TGTGCCAGCAGCCTAACCGTAAACTATGGCTACACCTTC.

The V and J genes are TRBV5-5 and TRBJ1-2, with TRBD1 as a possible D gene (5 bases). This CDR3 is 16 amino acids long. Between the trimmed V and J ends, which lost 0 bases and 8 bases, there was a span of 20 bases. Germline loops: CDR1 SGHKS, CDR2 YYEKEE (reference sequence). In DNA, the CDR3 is TGTGCCAGCAGCTTGGTTTTTCAGGGTTGGTCTGGAGGCTACACCTTC. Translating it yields CASSLVFQGWSGGYTF.

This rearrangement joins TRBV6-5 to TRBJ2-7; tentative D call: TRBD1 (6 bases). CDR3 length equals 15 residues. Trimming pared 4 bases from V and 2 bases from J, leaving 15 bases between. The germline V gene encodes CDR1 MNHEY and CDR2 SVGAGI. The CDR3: CASSSPRGTAYEQYF. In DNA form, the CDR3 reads TGTGCCAGCAGTTCCCCTAGGGGGACGGCCTACGAGCAGTACTTC.

CDR3 in amino acids: CASSSAPIAGGSTDTQYF. CDR3 bases: TGTGCCAGCAGCTCGGCCCCGATAGCGGGAGGTAGCACAGATACGCAGTATTTT. This sequence joins TRBV11-2 and TRBJ2-3, with 10 bases matching TRBD2. The CDR3 has 18 residues. In germline, CDR1 is SGHAT, CDR2 FQNNGV. J gave up 0 bases and V 4 bases, and 10 bases lay outside the gene matches.

CDR3 amino acids: CASSDMMNTEAFF. As DNA, the CDR3 is TGTGCCAGCAGTGACATGATGAACACTGAAGCTTTCTTT. The chain has TRBV6-4 and TRBJ1-1, with D uncertain. Germline V CDR1 and CDR2: MRHNA, SNTAGT. Trimming stripped 2 bases from V and 0 bases from J, with 4 bases between. CDR3 length: 13 residues.

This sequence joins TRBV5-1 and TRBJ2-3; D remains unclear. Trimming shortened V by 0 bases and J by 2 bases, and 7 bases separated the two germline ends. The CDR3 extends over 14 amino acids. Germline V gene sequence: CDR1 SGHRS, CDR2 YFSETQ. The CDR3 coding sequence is TGCGCCAGCAGCTTGGGAGTAACCACAGATACGCAGTATTTT. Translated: CASSLGVTTDTQYF.

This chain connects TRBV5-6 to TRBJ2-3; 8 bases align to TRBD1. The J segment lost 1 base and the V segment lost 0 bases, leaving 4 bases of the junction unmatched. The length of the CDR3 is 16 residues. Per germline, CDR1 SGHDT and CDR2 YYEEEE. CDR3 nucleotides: TGTGCCAGCAGCTTGGTTCCGGGACAGGGCACAGATACGCAGTATTTT. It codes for CASSLVPGQGTDTQYF.

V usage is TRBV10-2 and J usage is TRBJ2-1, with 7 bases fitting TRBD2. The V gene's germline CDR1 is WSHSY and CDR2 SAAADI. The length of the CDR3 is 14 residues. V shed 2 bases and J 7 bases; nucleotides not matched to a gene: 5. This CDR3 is CASSELLASNEQFF. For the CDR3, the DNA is TGCGCCAGCAGTGAGCTACTAGCGAGTAATGAGCAGTTCTTC.

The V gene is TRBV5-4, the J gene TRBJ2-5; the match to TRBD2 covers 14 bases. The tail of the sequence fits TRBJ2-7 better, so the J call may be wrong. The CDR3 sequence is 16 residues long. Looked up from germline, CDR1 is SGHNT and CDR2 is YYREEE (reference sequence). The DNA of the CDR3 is TGTGCCAGCAGCCGTGGTGGGACTAGCGGGAGTTACGAGCAGTACTTC. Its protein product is CASSRGGTSGSYEQYF.

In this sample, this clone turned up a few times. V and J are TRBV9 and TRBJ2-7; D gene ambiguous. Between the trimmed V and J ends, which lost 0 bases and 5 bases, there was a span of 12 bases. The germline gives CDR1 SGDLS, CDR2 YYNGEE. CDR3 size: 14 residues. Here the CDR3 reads CASSVGTIMDEQYF. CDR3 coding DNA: TGTGCCAGCAGCGTAGGAACAATCATGGACGAGCAGTACTTC.

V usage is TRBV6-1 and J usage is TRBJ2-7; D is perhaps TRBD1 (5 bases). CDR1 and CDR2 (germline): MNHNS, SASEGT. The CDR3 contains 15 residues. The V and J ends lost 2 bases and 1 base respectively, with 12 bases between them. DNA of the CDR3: TGTGCCAGCAGTGAAAACTCCGACAGTTCCTACGAGCAGTACTTC. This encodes CASSENSDSSYEQYF.

CDR3 nucleotide sequence: TGTGCCAGCAGCGGGACATTATACAATGAGCAGTTCTTC. Translated: CASSGTLYNEQFF. The V call is TRBV6-1, the J call TRBJ2-1; D is perhaps TRBD1 (6 bases). Trimming took 6 bases from V and 4 from J, leaving 10 bases between them. Germline-derived CDR1 and CDR2 are MNHNS and SASEGT. This CDR3 spans 13 amino acids.

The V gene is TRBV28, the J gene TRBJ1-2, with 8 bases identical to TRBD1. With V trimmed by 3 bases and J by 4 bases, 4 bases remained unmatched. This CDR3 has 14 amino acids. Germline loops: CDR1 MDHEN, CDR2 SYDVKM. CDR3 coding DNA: TGTGCCAGCAGTTTGTGGACAGGGAGCTATGGCTACACCTTC. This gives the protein CASSLWTGSYGYTF.

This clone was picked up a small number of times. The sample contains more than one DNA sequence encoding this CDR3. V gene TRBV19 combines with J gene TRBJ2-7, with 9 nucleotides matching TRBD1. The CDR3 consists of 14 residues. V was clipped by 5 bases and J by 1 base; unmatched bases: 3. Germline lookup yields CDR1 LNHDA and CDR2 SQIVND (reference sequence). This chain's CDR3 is CASSPGTGSYEQYF. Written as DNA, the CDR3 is TGTGCCAGTAGTCCCGGGACAGGGTCCTACGAGCAGTACTTC.

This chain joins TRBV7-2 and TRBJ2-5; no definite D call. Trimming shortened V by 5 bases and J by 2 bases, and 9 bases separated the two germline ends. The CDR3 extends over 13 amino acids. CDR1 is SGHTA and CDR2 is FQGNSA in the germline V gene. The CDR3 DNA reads TGTGCCAGCAGCACCGACTCGCAAGAGACCCAGTACTTC. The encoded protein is CASSTDSQETQYF.

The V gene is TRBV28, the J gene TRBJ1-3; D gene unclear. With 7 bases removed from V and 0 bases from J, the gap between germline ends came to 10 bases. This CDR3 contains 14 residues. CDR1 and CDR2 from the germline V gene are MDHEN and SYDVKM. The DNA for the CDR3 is TGTGCCAGCATTGATTGGATCTCTGGAAACACCATATATTTT. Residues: CASIDWISGNTIYF.

The CDR3 loop reads CASSYGGSDTQYF. The CDR3 DNA is TGTGCCAGCAGTTACGGGGGCTCAGATACGCAGTATTTT. The chain couples TRBV6-5 to TRBJ2-3; D is possibly TRBD1 (6 bases). CDR3 length: 13 amino acids. Trimming took 2 bases from V and 4 from J, leaving 7 bases between them. Germline V CDR1 and CDR2: MNHEY, SVGAGI.

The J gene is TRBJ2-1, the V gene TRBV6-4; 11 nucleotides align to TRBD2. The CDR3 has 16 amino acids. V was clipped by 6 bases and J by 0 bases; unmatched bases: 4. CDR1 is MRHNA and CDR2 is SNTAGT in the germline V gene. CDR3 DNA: TGTGCCAGCAGGCAAACTAGCGGGGGCTCCTACAATGAGCAGTTCTTC. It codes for CASRQTSGGSYNEQFF.

In DNA form, the CDR3 reads TGTGCCAGCAGCTTAAGGGGGGACAGGGACACTAATGAGCAGTTCTTC. Protein sequence: CASSLRGDRDTNEQFF. The chain couples TRBV7-9 to TRBJ2-1; 9 bases line up with TRBD1. Germline V gene lookup returns CDR1 SEHNR and CDR2 FQNEAQ (reference sequence). The CDR3 loop spans 16 amino acids. Trimming at V came to 2 bases and at J to 7 bases, leaving 9 bases not matched to a gene.

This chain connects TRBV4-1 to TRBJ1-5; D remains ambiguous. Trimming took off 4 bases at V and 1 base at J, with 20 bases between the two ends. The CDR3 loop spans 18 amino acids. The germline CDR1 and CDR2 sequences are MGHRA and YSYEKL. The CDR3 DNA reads TGCGCCAGCAGCCCCACATATTTGAAGACACGGAGCAATCAGCCCCAGCATTTT. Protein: CASSPTYLKTRSNQPQHF.

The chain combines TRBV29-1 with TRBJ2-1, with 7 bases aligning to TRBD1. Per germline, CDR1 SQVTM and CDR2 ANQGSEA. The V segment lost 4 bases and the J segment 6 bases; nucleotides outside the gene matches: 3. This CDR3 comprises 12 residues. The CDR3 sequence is CSVVQGSNEQFF. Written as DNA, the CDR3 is TGCAGCGTTGTACAGGGGAGCAATGAGCAGTTCTTC.

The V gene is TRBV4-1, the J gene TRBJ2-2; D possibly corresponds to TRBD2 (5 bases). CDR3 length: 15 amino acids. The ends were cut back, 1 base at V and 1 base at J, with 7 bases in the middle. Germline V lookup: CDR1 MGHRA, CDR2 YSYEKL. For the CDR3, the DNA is TGCGCCAGCAGCCAAGTGCGGGTGAACACCGGGGAGCTGTTTTTT. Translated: CASSQVRVNTGELFF.

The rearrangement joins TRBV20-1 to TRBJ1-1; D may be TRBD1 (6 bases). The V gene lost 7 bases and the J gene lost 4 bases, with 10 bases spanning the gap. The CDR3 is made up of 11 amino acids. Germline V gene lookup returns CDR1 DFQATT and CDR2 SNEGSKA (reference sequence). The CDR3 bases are TGCAGTGTCCAGACAGGCACTGAAGCTTTCTTT. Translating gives CSVQTGTEAFF.

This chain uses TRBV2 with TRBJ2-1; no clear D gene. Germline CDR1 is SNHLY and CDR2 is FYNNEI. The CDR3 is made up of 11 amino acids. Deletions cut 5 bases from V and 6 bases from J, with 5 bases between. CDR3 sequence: CASSLLNEQFF. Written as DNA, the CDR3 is TGTGCCAGCAGTCTCCTCAATGAGCAGTTCTTC.

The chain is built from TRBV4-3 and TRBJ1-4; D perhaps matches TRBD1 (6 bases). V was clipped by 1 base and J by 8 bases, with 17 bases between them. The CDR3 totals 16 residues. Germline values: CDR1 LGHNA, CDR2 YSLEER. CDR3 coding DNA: TGCGCCAGCAGCCAAGCCGGGCAGGGGCTTAACGAAAAACTGTTTTTT. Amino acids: CASSQAGQGLNEKLFF.

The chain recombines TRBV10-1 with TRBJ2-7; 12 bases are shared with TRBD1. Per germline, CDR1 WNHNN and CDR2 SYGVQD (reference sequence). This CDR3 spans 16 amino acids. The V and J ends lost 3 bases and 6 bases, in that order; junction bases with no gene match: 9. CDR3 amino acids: CASSENPGQGASEQYF. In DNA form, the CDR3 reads TGCGCCAGCAGTGAAAATCCGGGACAGGGGGCCAGCGAGCAGTACTTC.

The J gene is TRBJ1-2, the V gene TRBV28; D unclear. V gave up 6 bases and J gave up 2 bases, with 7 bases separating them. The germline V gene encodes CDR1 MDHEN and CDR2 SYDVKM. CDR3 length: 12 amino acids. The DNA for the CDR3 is TGTGCCAGCAGGGGAAGGAACTATGGCTACACCTTC. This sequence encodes CASRGRNYGYTF.

The CDR3 loop reads CASSLASGASTDTQYF. The DNA of the CDR3 is TGTGCCAGCAGCTTAGCTAGCGGGGCTAGCACAGATACGCAGTATTTT. This chain links TRBV7-2 with TRBJ2-3, with TRBD2 matching 8 bases. The CDR3 length is 16 residues. Germline assignment: CDR1 SGHTA and CDR2 FQGNSA. Germline trimming cut 0 bases from V and 0 bases from J; bases unmatched to any gene: 2.